This TCR beta chain was identified in a study of cytomegalovirus exposure and HLA in healthy donors. Regarding the study as a whole: Rarity marked most TCR sequences, yet some public TCRs occurred in many donors.

Trimming removed 10 bases at V and 4 bases at J, with 16 bases between. Per germline, CDR1 SNHLY and CDR2 FYNNEI. This CDR3 is 13 amino acids long. Assay used: immunoSEQ multiplex PCR; TCRdb lists only in-frame clones, some missing. The sample has fewer than 250,000 clones; 75% to 90% are singletons. On this clone itself: Its antigen is unidentified.

It was the roughly 110-subject validation cohort, separate from the roughly 700-subject first cohort, to which the donors belonged. This TCR came from a woman aged 18 to 35 in good health and CMV-seronegative. V usage is TRBV2 and J usage is TRBJ1-1; TRBD1 might be the D (5 bases). The sequenced material came from PBMCs. The CDR3 coding sequence is TGTGCCATTGGGGGGGTGGGTGCCACTGAAGCTTTCTTT. This translates into CAIGGVGATEAFF.